A selection of T cell receptor beta chains follows, all from one sample in a study of T cell responses to AZD1222 COVID-19 vaccine. Repertoires were generated with immunoSEQ multiplex PCR, while TCRdb's copy carries only in-frame clones and drops some. Altogether about 140,000 clones are present, roughly nine tenths being singletons, with the ten largest covering around 1.2%. The material sequenced was peripheral blood, taken 28 days after the second AZD1222 dose. The receptors here all came from an adult who received the AZD1222 COVID-19 vaccine. Each CDR3 is given with its conserved first and last residue. A D gene is named only where the DNA matches it firmly. The size of a clone is reported for some rows only, either as once, few or many, or as a class for expanded clones.

v_call: TRBV27
clone_size: -
d_call: TRBD2
j_call: TRBJ2-2
cdr3_nt: TGTGCCAGCAGATTTAGCGGGAGGGCCACCGGGGAGCTGTTTTTT
cdr3_aa: CASRFSGRATGELFF

v_call: TRBV6-5
clone_size: -
d_call: -
j_call: TRBJ1-2
cdr3_nt: TGTGCCAGCGTGGTAGGACAGAACTATGGCTACACCTTC
cdr3_aa: CASVVGQNYGYTF

v_call: TRBV4-2
clone_size: -
d_call: -
j_call: TRBJ2-4
cdr3_nt: TGTGCCAGCAGCCAAGACCGACAAAACATTCAGTACTTC
cdr3_aa: CASSQDRQNIQYF

v_call: TRBV27
clone_size: -
d_call: TRBD1
j_call: TRBJ1-2
cdr3_nt: TGTGCCAGCAGTTTACTACAGGGGCTAGAGGGTAACTATGGCTACACCTTC
cdr3_aa: CASSLLQGLEGNYGYTF

v_call: TRBV7-2
clone_size: -
d_call: TRBD2
j_call: TRBJ2-7
cdr3_nt: TGTGCCAGCAGCATTGGGACTAGCGGGAGAACGCTCTCCTACGAGCAGTACTTC
cdr3_aa: CASSIGTSGRTLSYEQYF

v_call: TRBV11-3
clone_size: -
d_call: -
j_call: TRBJ2-1
cdr3_nt: TGTGCCAGCAGCCCCCTAATGGGTAGGGGAGCCTACAATGAGCAGTTCTTC
cdr3_aa: CASSPLMGRGAYNEQFF

v_call: TRBV2
clone_size: -
d_call: TRBD1
j_call: TRBJ1-1
cdr3_nt: TGTGCCAGACAGGGGTACACTGAAGCTTTCTTT
cdr3_aa: CARQGYTEAFF

v_call: TRBV25-1
clone_size: -
d_call: TRBD1
j_call: TRBJ1-2
cdr3_nt: TGTGCCAGCAGCCCGGGACAGGGTCACTATGGCTACACCTTC
cdr3_aa: CASSPGQGHYGYTF

v_call: TRBV27
clone_size: -
d_call: -
j_call: TRBJ2-7
cdr3_nt: TGTGCCAGCAGTTTATGGAGGGGCTCGGGCTTCGAGCAGTACTTC
cdr3_aa: CASSLWRGSGFEQYF

v_call: TRBV7-2
clone_size: once
d_call: -
j_call: TRBJ1-3
cdr3_nt: TGTGCCAGCAGCTTAGCCAACTCTGGAAACACCATATATTTT
cdr3_aa: CASSLANSGNTIYF

v_call: TRBV9
clone_size: -
d_call: -
j_call: TRBJ1-2
cdr3_nt: TGTGCCAGCACGAGCGGGGCAGGGTATTATGGCTACACCTTC
cdr3_aa: CASTSGAGYYGYTF

v_call: TRBV7-9
clone_size: -
d_call: TRBD1
j_call: TRBJ1-2
cdr3_nt: TGTGCCAGCAGCTCTACCAACAGGGGCAAGGATGGCTACACCTTC
cdr3_aa: CASSSTNRGKDGYTF

v_call: TRBV7-9
clone_size: -
d_call: TRBD2
j_call: TRBJ2-5
cdr3_nt: TGTGCCAGCAGCCGCCCCTCTAGCGGGAGGGCCGCAGAGACCCAGTACTTC
cdr3_aa: CASSRPSSGRAAETQYF

v_call: TRBV19
clone_size: once
d_call: TRBD2
j_call: TRBJ2-5
cdr3_nt: TGTGCCAGTAGTACCTGGACTAGCGGGAGCCAATACCAAGAGACCCAGTACTTC
cdr3_aa: CASSTWTSGSQYQETQYF

v_call: TRBV7-9
clone_size: -
d_call: -
j_call: TRBJ2-7
cdr3_nt: TGTGCCAGCTCTGGGGGGGACAGAATCTACGAGCAGTACTTC
cdr3_aa: CASSGGDRIYEQYF

v_call: TRBV19
clone_size: -
d_call: -
j_call: TRBJ2-3
cdr3_nt: TGTGCCAGTAGCCCTCGAGGACCATCCACAGATACGCAGTATTTT
cdr3_aa: CASSPRGPSTDTQYF

v_call: TRBV6-5
clone_size: -
d_call: -
j_call: TRBJ2-1
cdr3_nt: TGTGCCAGCAGTTCCCGACAGAATGAGCAGTTCTTC
cdr3_aa: CASSSRQNEQFF

v_call: TRBV4-3
clone_size: -
d_call: -
j_call: TRBJ1-5
cdr3_nt: TGCGCCAGCAGCCAAGACAGGAATCAGCCCCAGCATTTT
cdr3_aa: CASSQDRNQPQHF

v_call: TRBV12-3/TRBV12-4
clone_size: once
d_call: -
j_call: TRBJ1-2
cdr3_nt: TGTGCCAGCAGTTTCCACATCTATGGCTACACCTTC
cdr3_aa: CASSFHIYGYTF

v_call: TRBV9
clone_size: -
d_call: TRBD1
j_call: TRBJ2-3
cdr3_nt: TGTGCCAGCAGCGCCCGACAGGGGACAGATACGCAGTATTTT
cdr3_aa: CASSARQGTDTQYF

v_call: TRBV28
clone_size: -
d_call: -
j_call: TRBJ2-5
cdr3_nt: TGTGCCAGCAGTTTATATGATCTGGAGACCCAGTACTTC
cdr3_aa: CASSLYDLETQYF

v_call: TRBV6-5
clone_size: -
d_call: TRBD2
j_call: TRBJ2-1
cdr3_nt: TGTGCCAGCAGGATAGCGGGACCCTACAATGAGCAGTTCTTC
cdr3_aa: CASRIAGPYNEQFF

v_call: TRBV28
clone_size: -
d_call: -
j_call: TRBJ2-3
cdr3_nt: TGTGCCAGCAGTCAACAGGGCTGGACAGATACGCAGTATTTT
cdr3_aa: CASSQQGWTDTQYF

v_call: TRBV28
clone_size: -
d_call: TRBD1
j_call: TRBJ2-1
cdr3_nt: TGTGCCAGCAGTTCAGGGGGCGTGATCTACAATGAGCAGTTCTTC
cdr3_aa: CASSSGGVIYNEQFF

v_call: TRBV5-6
clone_size: -
d_call: -
j_call: TRBJ2-7
cdr3_nt: TGTGCCAGCAGCCAGGGCCATCCGGGGTACGAGCAGTACTTC
cdr3_aa: CASSQGHPGYEQYF

v_call: TRBV13
clone_size: -
d_call: TRBD1
j_call: TRBJ2-1
cdr3_nt: TGTGCCAGCAACCCCAAGACAGGGTTGAATGAGCAGTTCTTC
cdr3_aa: CASNPKTGLNEQFF

v_call: TRBV7-2
clone_size: -
d_call: TRBD2
j_call: TRBJ2-2
cdr3_nt: TGTGCCAGCAGCTTAGTTCGGGGGGGCACCGGGGAGCTGTTTTTT
cdr3_aa: CASSLVRGGTGELFF

v_call: TRBV7-9
clone_size: -
d_call: -
j_call: TRBJ2-7
cdr3_nt: TGTGCCAGCAGCTCCCGACAGGATTACTACGAGCAGTACTTC
cdr3_aa: CASSSRQDYYEQYF

v_call: TRBV12-3/TRBV12-4
clone_size: -
d_call: -
j_call: TRBJ2-1
cdr3_nt: TGTGCCAGCAGGCACACTAGCACAGATGAGCAGTTCTTC
cdr3_aa: CASRHTSTDEQFF

v_call: TRBV25-1
clone_size: -
d_call: -
j_call: TRBJ1-5
cdr3_nt: TGTGCCAGCAGTGAAGTCGGAGCCGGGCAGCCCCAGCATTTT
cdr3_aa: CASSEVGAGQPQHF

v_call: TRBV9
clone_size: once
d_call: TRBD2
j_call: TRBJ2-7
cdr3_nt: TGTGCCAGCAGCGTTGGGACTAGCGTAAACTACGAGCAGTACTTC
cdr3_aa: CASSVGTSVNYEQYF

v_call: TRBV20-1
clone_size: -
d_call: TRBD1
j_call: TRBJ1-6
cdr3_nt: TGCAGTGCTAGTCCAGCGGGCAGGGGGTTGTCACCCCTCCACTTT
cdr3_aa: CSASPAGRGLSPLHF

v_call: TRBV5-1
clone_size: -
d_call: -
j_call: TRBJ1-2
cdr3_nt: TGCGCCAGCAGCTTGGGACAGAACTATGGCTACACCTTC
cdr3_aa: CASSLGQNYGYTF

v_call: TRBV5-5
clone_size: -
d_call: TRBD1
j_call: TRBJ1-6
cdr3_nt: TGTGCCAGCAGCATTGACAGGGGGTTTTATTCACCCCTCCACTTT
cdr3_aa: CASSIDRGFYSPLHF

v_call: TRBV9
clone_size: -
d_call: -
j_call: TRBJ1-4
cdr3_nt: TGTGCCAGCAGCCCCCCAGGGGCAACTAATGAAAAACTGTTTTTT
cdr3_aa: CASSPPGATNEKLFF

v_call: TRBV3-1/TRBV3-2
clone_size: -
d_call: TRBD1
j_call: TRBJ2-7
cdr3_nt: TGTGCCAGCAGCCAAGCAGGTGGGACAGACTACGAGCAGTACTTC
cdr3_aa: CASSQAGGTDYEQYF

v_call: TRBV6-5
clone_size: few
d_call: TRBD1
j_call: TRBJ2-7
cdr3_nt: TGTGCCAGCAGTTCCGGGACAGGGTCCTACGAGCAGTACTTC
cdr3_aa: CASSSGTGSYEQYF

v_call: TRBV11-2
clone_size: -
d_call: -
j_call: TRBJ1-5
cdr3_nt: TGTGCCAGCAGCCCAGACGGGGCTTCGATTCAGCCCCAGCATTTT
cdr3_aa: CASSPDGASIQPQHF

v_call: TRBV5-1
clone_size: once
d_call: TRBD1
j_call: TRBJ1-2
cdr3_nt: TGCGCCACAACCGACAGGGGGGTTGGCTACACCTTC
cdr3_aa: CATTDRGVGYTF

v_call: TRBV5-1
clone_size: -
d_call: -
j_call: TRBJ1-2
cdr3_nt: TGCGCCACCAGCACTCAGGGATTGGAAGGCTACACCTTC
cdr3_aa: CATSTQGLEGYTF

v_call: TRBV5-1
clone_size: -
d_call: TRBD2
j_call: TRBJ2-3
cdr3_nt: TGCGCCAGCAGACCCCTAGCGGGAGGTGGGACAGATACGCAGTATTTT
cdr3_aa: CASRPLAGGGTDTQYF

v_call: TRBV28
clone_size: -
d_call: TRBD1
j_call: TRBJ1-5
cdr3_nt: TGTGCCAGCGGGACAGGGGGCGACGGAAATCAGCCCCAGCATTTT
cdr3_aa: CASGTGGDGNQPQHF

v_call: TRBV27
clone_size: -
d_call: -
j_call: TRBJ1-4
cdr3_nt: TGTGCCAGCAGTCGCACGACAGGAAATCCGAATGAAAAACTGTTTTTT
cdr3_aa: CASSRTTGNPNEKLFF

v_call: TRBV2
clone_size: -
d_call: TRBD1
j_call: TRBJ2-1
cdr3_nt: TGTGCCAGCAGTAGGGACAGGGGGCTGCCTTCCTACAATGAGCAGTTCTTC
cdr3_aa: CASSRDRGLPSYNEQFF

v_call: TRBV5-1
clone_size: -
d_call: -
j_call: TRBJ2-5
cdr3_nt: TGCGCCAGCAGCTTGGCGGGCCGGCAAGAGACCCAGTACTTC
cdr3_aa: CASSLAGRQETQYF

v_call: TRBV24-1
clone_size: -
d_call: -
j_call: TRBJ2-5
cdr3_nt: TGTGCCACCAGTGATCTTTACGGAGCGGCTGAGACCCAGTACTTC
cdr3_aa: CATSDLYGAAETQYF

v_call: TRBV7-2
clone_size: -
d_call: -
j_call: TRBJ2-3
cdr3_nt: TGTGCCAGCAGCTCCCTTAGCGGTCAGGGGGATACGCAGTATTTT
cdr3_aa: CASSSLSGQGDTQYF

v_call: TRBV2
clone_size: -
d_call: -
j_call: TRBJ2-7
cdr3_nt: TGTGCCAGCAGTGAGGACCCCCTCTACTACGAGCAGTACTTC
cdr3_aa: CASSEDPLYYEQYF

v_call: TRBV6-5
clone_size: -
d_call: -
j_call: TRBJ1-6
cdr3_nt: TGTGCCAGCAGGCTCCGGGACTCATACCCACCCCTCCACTTT
cdr3_aa: CASRLRDSYPPLHF

v_call: TRBV28
clone_size: -
d_call: TRBD1
j_call: TRBJ2-5
cdr3_nt: TGTGCCAGCAGTAAACGCCGGGACAGTCAAGAGACCCAGTACTTC
cdr3_aa: CASSKRRDSQETQYF

v_call: TRBV7-8
clone_size: once
d_call: -
j_call: TRBJ1-6
cdr3_nt: TGTGCCAGCAGCCCCGAGGCTTCACCCCTCCACTTT
cdr3_aa: CASSPEASPLHF

v_call: TRBV7-8
clone_size: -
d_call: TRBD2
j_call: TRBJ2-3
cdr3_nt: TGTGCCAGCAGCGTAAGCCAAATAGCGGGAGGGCCTCTAAGGTCCCCAGATACGCAGTATTTT
cdr3_aa: CASSVSQIAGGPLRSPDTQYF